This TCR beta chain is from a study of tissue T cells after allogeneic stem cell transplantation. Study in general: Several unmodified and three CD34-selected T-cell-depleted grafts went to graft-versus-host disease patients.

This clone came up once. Its antigen is not identified. Enrolled prospectively were adult allogeneic hematopoietic cell transplant recipients whose graft-versus-host disease was steroid-refractory. General observations from the study: In patients and mice, blood and spleen missed much of tissue repertoire. Motif-based clustering found tissue-specific repertoire signatures shared across patients, though few clones were shared.

V was shortened by 8 bases and J by 5 bases, with 10 bases between the two germline ends. This CDR3 region has 12 residues. Survey-depth TCRbeta CDR3 sequencing reported V/J genes and productive frequencies. Assay: immunoSEQ multiplex PCR; the TCRdb copy retains only in-frame clones and omits some. The data contain around 3,600 clones, approximately 79% of them singletons. Source: left colon tissue, taken at autopsy. This sequence joins TRBV12-3 or TRBV12-4 and TRBJ1-5; no definite D call. This TCR was recovered from a male patient at least 60 years old with steroid-refractory graft-versus-host disease after an allogeneic stem cell transplant. Some T cells may have originated in the graft donor. The CDR3 DNA reads as TGTGCCAGCGGTACTCCCGATCAGCCCCAGCATTTT. Translating it yields CASGTPDQPQHF.